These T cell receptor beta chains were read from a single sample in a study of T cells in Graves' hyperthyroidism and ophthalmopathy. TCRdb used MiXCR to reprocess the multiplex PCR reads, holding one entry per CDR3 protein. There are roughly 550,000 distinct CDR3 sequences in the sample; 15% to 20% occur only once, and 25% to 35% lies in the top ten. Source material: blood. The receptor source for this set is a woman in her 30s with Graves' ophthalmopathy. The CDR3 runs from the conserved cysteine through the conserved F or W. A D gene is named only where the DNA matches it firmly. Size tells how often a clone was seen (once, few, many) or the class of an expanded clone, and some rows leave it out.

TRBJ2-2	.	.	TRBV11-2	CASSLEGPGAGELFF	TGTGCCAGCAGCTTAGAAGGCCCGGGAGCGGGGGAGCTGTTTTTT
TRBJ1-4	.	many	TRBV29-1	CSVLYRSEKLFF	TGCAGCGTTCTATACAGGAGTGAAAAACTGTTTTTT
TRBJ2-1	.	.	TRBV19	CASIRDHSYNEQFF	TGTGCCAGTATCCGGGACCACTCCTACAATGAGCAGTTCTTC
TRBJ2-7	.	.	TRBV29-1	CSVGHRTHEQYF	TGCAGCGTTGGTCATAGAACCCACGAGCAGTACTTC
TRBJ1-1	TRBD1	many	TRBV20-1	CSANGQGMFDTEAFF	TGCAGTGCTAATGGACAGGGGATGTTCGACACTGAAGCTTTCTTT
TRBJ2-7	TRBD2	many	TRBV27	CASSFTSGRAKEQYF	TGTGCCAGCAGTTTCACTAGCGGGAGGGCCAAAGAGCAGTACTTC
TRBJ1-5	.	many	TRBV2	CASSRTASNQPQHF	TGTGCCAGCAGTAGGACAGCTAGCAATCAGCCCCAGCATTTT
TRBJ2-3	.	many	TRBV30	CACKLSADTQYF	TGTGCCTGCAAATTGTCAGCAGATACGCAGTATTTT
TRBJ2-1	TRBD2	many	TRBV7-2	CASSQLAGVNEQFF	TGTGCCAGCAGCCAACTAGCGGGAGTTAATGAGCAGTTCTTC
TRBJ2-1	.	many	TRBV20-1	CSVPEGVTYNEQFF	TGCAGTGTCCCGGAAGGAGTTACCTACAATGAGCAGTTCTTC
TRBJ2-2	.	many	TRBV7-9	CASSMFTGELFF	TGTGCCAGCAGCATGTTCACCGGGGAGCTGTTTTTT
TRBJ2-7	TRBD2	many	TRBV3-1	CASSLPGTSEQYF	TGTGCCAGCAGCCTCCCCGGGACTAGCGAGCAGTACTTC
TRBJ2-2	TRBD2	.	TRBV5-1	CASSLSTSGRYTGELFF	TGCGCCAGCAGCTTGTCTACTAGCGGGAGGTACACCGGGGAGCTGTTTTTT
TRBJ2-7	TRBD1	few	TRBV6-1	CASSIQGLGEQYF	TGTGCCAGCAGCATACAGGGGTTGGGGGAGCAGTACTTC
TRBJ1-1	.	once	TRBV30	CAWGSLYTEAFF	TGTGCCTGGGGGTCGCTGTACACTGAAGCTTTCTTT
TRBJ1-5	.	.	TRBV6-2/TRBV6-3	CASRADSRHQPQHF	TGTGCCAGCAGGGCCGACAGTCGACATCAGCCCCAGCATTTT
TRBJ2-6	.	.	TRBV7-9	CASSPPPFLNVLTF	TGTGCCAGCAGTCCCCCTCCATTCCTCAACGTCCTGACTTTC
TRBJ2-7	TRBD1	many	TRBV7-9	CASSSDRGGPLSYEQYF	TGTGCCAGCAGCTCCGACAGGGGCGGCCCCCTCTCCTACGAGCAGTACTTC
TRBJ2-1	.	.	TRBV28	CASSPHGGLYNEQFF	TGTGCCAGCAGCCCCCACGGGGGACTCTACAATGAGCAGTTCTTC
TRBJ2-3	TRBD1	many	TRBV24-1	CATSRGTGLADTQYF	TGTGCCACCAGCAGGGGGACAGGGTTGGCAGATACGCAGTATTTT
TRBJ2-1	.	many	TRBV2	CASSTEGGEQFF	TGTGCCAGCAGTACAGAGGGGGGTGAGCAGTTCTTC
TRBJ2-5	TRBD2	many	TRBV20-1	CSASRGLAGVRGAQYF	TGCAGTGCTAGCCGCGGTCTAGCGGGTGTTCGGGGAGCCCAGTACTTC
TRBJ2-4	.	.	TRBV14	CASSLATDIQYF	TGTGCCAGCAGCCTGGCAACGGACATTCAGTACTTC
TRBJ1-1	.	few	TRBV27	CASSFTQPYTEAFF	TGTGCCAGCAGTTTTACACAACCCTACACTGAAGCTTTCTTT
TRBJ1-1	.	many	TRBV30	CAWSRQSNTEAFF	TGTGCCTGGAGTCGACAGTCGAACACTGAAGCTTTCTTT
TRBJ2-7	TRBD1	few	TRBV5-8	CASSPSGQGAHEQYF	TGTGCCAGCTCCCCGTCCGGACAGGGGGCCCACGAGCAGTACTTC
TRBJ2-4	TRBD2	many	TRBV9	CASSVASAGADIQYF	TGTGCCAGCAGCGTAGCGAGCGCGGGAGCGGACATTCAGTACTTC
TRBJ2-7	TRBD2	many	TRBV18	CASSPREGPEQYF	TGTGCCAGCTCACCGCGGGAGGGACCCGAGCAGTACTTC
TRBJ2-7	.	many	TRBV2	CASTRDEQYF	TGTGCCAGCACCAGGGACGAGCAGTACTTC
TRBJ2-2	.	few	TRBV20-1	CNARKANTGELFF	TGCAATGCTAGGAAAGCGAACACCGGGGAGCTGTTTTTT
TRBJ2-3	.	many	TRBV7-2	CASSSLRAILGDTQYF	TGTGCCAGCAGCTCGTTGAGGGCCATCCTCGGGGATACGCAGTATTTT
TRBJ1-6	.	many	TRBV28	CASSLTIVGSPLHF	TGTGCCAGCAGTTTAACTATCGTAGGTTCACCCCTCCACTTT
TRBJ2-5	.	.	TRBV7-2	CASSNPPLGRETQYF	TGTGCCAGCAGCAATCCCCCCCTAGGGAGAGAGACCCAGTACTTC
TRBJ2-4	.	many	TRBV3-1	CASSQVVTTIQYF	TGTGCCAGCAGCCAAGTAGTCACAACTATTCAGTACTTC
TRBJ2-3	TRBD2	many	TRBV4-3	CASSPGTSGPPSTDTQYF	TGCGCCAGCAGCCCCGGGACTAGCGGGCCACCTAGCACAGATACGCAGTATTTT
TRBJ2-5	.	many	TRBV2	CASGREFGETQYF	TGTGCCAGCGGTCGCGAGTTTGGGGAGACCCAGTACTTC
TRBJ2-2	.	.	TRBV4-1	CASSHPMRGSGELFF	TGCGCCAGCAGCCACCCGATGAGGGGATCCGGGGAGCTGTTTTTT
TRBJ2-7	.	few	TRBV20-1	CSARDSDRTYEQYF	TGCAGTGCTAGAGATTCGGACAGAACCTACGAGCAGTACTTC
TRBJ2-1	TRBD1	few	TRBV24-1	CATSDGTASYNEQFF	TGTGCCACCAGTGACGGGACAGCTTCCTACAATGAGCAGTTCTTC
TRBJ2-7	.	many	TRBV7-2	CASSTGLGRYEQYF	TGTGCCAGCAGCACCGGACTTGGTCGATACGAGCAGTACTTC
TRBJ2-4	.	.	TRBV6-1	CASRPRDGKNIQYF	TGTGCCAGCAGGCCAAGGGACGGAAAAAACATTCAGTACTTC
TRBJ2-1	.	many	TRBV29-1	CSAQLPPGGYNEQFF	TGCAGCGCCCAACTACCCCCCGGTGGCTACAATGAGCAGTTCTTC
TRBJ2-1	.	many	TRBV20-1	CSARSDNEQFF	TGCAGTGCTAGATCCGACAATGAGCAGTTCTTC
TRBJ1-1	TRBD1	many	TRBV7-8	CASSSRPGQGLNTEAFF	TGTGCCAGCAGCTCGAGACCGGGACAGGGTTTGAACACTGAAGCTTTCTTT
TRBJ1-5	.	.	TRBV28	CASGFHRETNKPQHF	TGTGCCAGCGGGTTCCACCGGGAGACAAACAAGCCCCAGCATTTT
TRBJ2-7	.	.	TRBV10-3	CAISDRPGLVYEQYF	TGTGCCATCAGTGATCGTCCAGGTCTAGTCTACGAGCAGTACTTC
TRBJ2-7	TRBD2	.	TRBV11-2	CASSLVLAGGPFEYEQYF	TGTGCCAGCAGCTTAGTGCTAGCGGGAGGGCCTTTTGAGTACGAGCAGTACTTC
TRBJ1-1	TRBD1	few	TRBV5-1	CASSSDRADTEAFF	TGCGCCAGCAGTTCGGACAGGGCGGACACTGAAGCTTTCTTT
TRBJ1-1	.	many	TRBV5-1	CASSSLPDLQNTEAFF	TGCGCCAGCAGCTCCCTACCGGACCTACAGAACACTGAAGCTTTCTTT
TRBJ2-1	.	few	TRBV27	CASSSLLPREPSYNEQFF	TGTGCCAGCAGTTCCTTACTCCCCCGGGAGCCGTCCTACAATGAGCAGTTCTTC
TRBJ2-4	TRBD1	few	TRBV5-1	CASSFDPYRGEAKNIQYF	TGCGCCAGCAGCTTTGACCCATACAGGGGTGAAGCCAAAAACATTCAGTACTTC
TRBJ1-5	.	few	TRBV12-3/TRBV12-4	CASRESRPAGQPQHF	TGTGCCAGCAGGGAAAGCCGCCCCGCCGGCCAGCCCCAGCATTTT